These T cell receptor beta chains were read from a single sample in a study of blood T cell repertoires in COVID-19. TCRdb keeps only in-frame clones here, not all; method: immunoSEQ multiplex PCR. The data hold under 250,000 clones, with 70% to 90% observed a single time. Sequenced: peripheral blood. The receptors shown here come from a man aged 30-40 years with COVID-19, enrolled during active disease. CDR3s include the opening cysteine and the closing phenylalanine or tryptophan. A D gene is named only where the DNA matches it firmly. Clone size is given for some rows only: seen once, a few or many times, or a class if the clone is expanded.

j_gene	d_gene	abundance	len	v_gene	CDR3nt	CDR3aa
TRBJ1-6	.	.	12	TRBV19	TGTGCCAGTAGCCAACTAATTTCACCCCTCCACTTT	CASSQLISPLHF
TRBJ2-3	.	.	17	TRBV4-2	TGTGCCAGCAGCCAAGGAAGGACTACTTTGAACACAGATACGCAGTATTTT	CASSQGRTTLNTDTQYF
TRBJ2-7	.	.	14	TRBV5-1	TGCGCCAGCAGCTTGGCTCAGAGGTCCTACGAGCAGTACTTC	CASSLAQRSYEQYF
TRBJ2-7	TRBD1	.	14	TRBV19	TGTGCCAGTAGTATAGTCCCGGGACAGTACGAGCAGTACTTC	CASSIVPGQYEQYF
TRBJ1-1	.	.	13	TRBV30	TGTGCCTGGAGCGTTCTAGGGAACACTGAAGCTTTCTTT	CAWSVLGNTEAFF
TRBJ2-1	.	.	16	TRBV4-3	TGCGCCAGCAGCCAAATATCGGCAGGGAAAGGCAATGAGCAGTTCTTC	CASSQISAGKGNEQFF
TRBJ2-3	.	.	17	TRBV6-2/TRBV6-3	TGTGCCAGCAGTCCCCGGGCCAGGGGCAACAACACAGATACGCAGTATTTT	CASSPRARGNNTDTQYF
TRBJ2-7	.	.	15	TRBV4-3	TGCGCCAGCAGCCCTGGGACGGACAGCTCCTACGAGCAGTACTTC	CASSPGTDSSYEQYF
TRBJ2-6	TRBD1	.	17	TRBV7-8	TGTGCCACGGAGACAGGGGGTTATTCCTCTGGGGCCAACGTCCTGACTTTC	CATETGGYSSGANVLTF
TRBJ2-7	TRBD1	.	15	TRBV27	TGTGCCAGCAGTTTATCGGGACAGGGAATCTACGAGCAGTACTTC	CASSLSGQGIYEQYF
TRBJ1-1	TRBD1	.	16	TRBV10-3	TGTGCCATCAGAGAAGGACAGGGGGCGTTAGGTACTGAAGCTTTCTTT	CAIREGQGALGTEAFF
TRBJ1-2	.	.	13	TRBV5-1	TGCGCCAGCAGCGGGAGCACAGGGAATGGCTACACCTTC	CASSGSTGNGYTF
TRBJ2-7	.	.	16	TRBV5-1	TGCGCCAGCAGCTTGGGTGGGGGGGCGAGCTCCTACGAGCAGTACTTC	CASSLGGGASSYEQYF
TRBJ2-3	TRBD1	.	15	TRBV7-2	TGTGCCAGCAGCCCCGGGACAGGGAGCACAGATACGCAGTATTTT	CASSPGTGSTDTQYF
TRBJ2-7	TRBD1	.	15	TRBV3-1/TRBV3-2	TGTGCCAGCAGCCCGGACAGGGGACCGGTATACGAGCAGTACTTC	CASSPDRGPVYEQYF
TRBJ1-5	.	.	14	TRBV28	TGTGCCAGCAGATGGACAAGGGGCAATCAGCCCCAGCATTTT	CASRWTRGNQPQHF
TRBJ2-5	.	.	16	TRBV6-2/TRBV6-3	TGTGCCAGCAGTCCCCAAGCTAGCGCCCTCCAAGAGACCCAGTACTTC	CASSPQASALQETQYF
TRBJ2-1	TRBD2	.	17	TRBV19	TGTGCCAGTAGTTTTACAGCGGGACTGATTTCCTACAATGAGCAGTTCTTC	CASSFTAGLISYNEQFF
TRBJ1-3	.	.	16	TRBV18	TGTGCCAGCTCACCCCGGGGGGGCGCACAACGGAACACCATATATTTT	CASSPRGGAQRNTIYF
TRBJ1-1	TRBD1	.	13	TRBV18	TGTGCCAGCTCACCCGACAGGGAAGGTGAAGCTTTCTTT	CASSPDREGEAFF
TRBJ2-7	.	.	15	TRBV28	TGTGCCAGCAGTCTTCAGGGGACGCCGGCCTACGAGCAGTACTTC	CASSLQGTPAYEQYF
TRBJ1-3	.	.	15	TRBV7-8	TGTGCCAGCAGCACCCACAGGGTGTCTGGAAACACCATATATTTT	CASSTHRVSGNTIYF
TRBJ2-5	TRBD1	.	11	TRBV29-1	TGCAGCGTCTACACGGGACAGGGTAAATACTTC	CSVYTGQGKYF
TRBJ1-5	.	.	13	TRBV29-1	TGCAGCGTTACGGGAATAGGCAATCAGCCCCAGCATTTT	CSVTGIGNQPQHF
TRBJ2-1	.	.	11	TRBV20-1	TGCAGTGCTAGAGATCTCCCGGAGCAGTTCTTC	CSARDLPEQFF
TRBJ1-2	.	.	15	TRBV10-3	TGTGCCATCAGTACCGGGACAAGAAATAGCTATGGCTACACCTTC	CAISTGTRNSYGYTF
TRBJ2-3	TRBD1	.	15	TRBV5-6	TGTGCCAGCAGCCCGAACGACAGGGCCACAGATACGCAGTATTTT	CASSPNDRATDTQYF
TRBJ1-1	.	.	13	TRBV29-1	TGCAGCGTTGAAGGTAGAATGAACACTGAAGCTTTCTTT	CSVEGRMNTEAFF
TRBJ1-3	.	once	14	TRBV28	TGTGCCAGCGAGGCGGGGGGGTCTGGAAACACCATATATTTT	CASEAGGSGNTIYF
TRBJ2-3	TRBD2	.	17	TRBV11-2	TGTGCCAGCAGCCTCCGGCGCCCTAGCGGGAGGGGAGATACGCAGTATTTT	CASSLRRPSGRGDTQYF
TRBJ2-2	.	.	16	TRBV5-4	TGTGCCAGCAGCCCGGGAGGGCAGGGGGGGACCGGGGAGCTGTTTTTT	CASSPGGQGGTGELFF
TRBJ2-2	.	.	17	TRBV7-3	TGTGCCAGCAGCTTCCCCTCCGGGACACAGAACACCGGGGAGCTGTTTTTT	CASSFPSGTQNTGELFF
TRBJ2-7	TRBD2	.	14	TRBV12-5	TGTGCTAGTGGATTAGTAGCGGGGGGGCACGAGCAGTACTTC	CASGLVAGGHEQYF
TRBJ2-2	.	.	14	TRBV9	TGTGCCAGCAGCGTAACCGGGAACACCGGGGAGCTGTTTTTT	CASSVTGNTGELFF
TRBJ1-6	TRBD1	.	17	TRBV7-2	TGTGCCAGCAGCCCCCGAGTTGGACAGGGCAACAATTCACCCCTCCACTTT	CASSPRVGQGNNSPLHF
TRBJ2-7	.	.	14	TRBV11-2	TGTGCCAGCACCTCCCGGGGGTTGACCTACGAGCAGTACTTC	CASTSRGLTYEQYF
TRBJ1-5	.	.	14	TRBV18	TGTGCCAGCTCACGGGGCTTGGGGAATCAGCCCCAGCATTTT	CASSRGLGNQPQHF
TRBJ1-4	.	.	21	TRBV19	TGTGCCAGTAGCCCCGCCCCGGACAGAGGAAATGCTGTTGCTGCTAATGAAAAACTGTTTTTT	CASSPAPDRGNAVAANEKLFF
TRBJ1-5	.	.	12	TRBV28	TGTGCCACCCTCCTGACAAGTCAGCCCCAGCATTTT	CATLLTSQPQHF
TRBJ1-2	.	.	13	TRBV25-1	TGTGCCAGCAGTGAAACAGGGTTTTCAGGCTACACCTTC	CASSETGFSGYTF
TRBJ2-7	TRBD1	.	14	TRBV18	TGTGCCAGCTCACCGGGACAGAGCTCCTACGAGCAGTACTTC	CASSPGQSSYEQYF
TRBJ2-2	TRBD1	.	14	TRBV19	TGTGCCAGCGGGTGGCAGGGGGTCACCGGGGAGCTGTTTTTT	CASGWQGVTGELFF
TRBJ1-2	.	.	12	TRBV11-2	TGTGCCAGCAGCAACACTAACTATGGCTACACCTTC	CASSNTNYGYTF
TRBJ2-7	.	.	13	TRBV7-2	TGTGCCAGCAGCTTATCGACTCCACCCGAGCAGTACTTC	CASSLSTPPEQYF
TRBJ2-7	TRBD1	.	14	TRBV13	TGTGCCAGCAGCTTAGGACAGGGGGCGTCCGAGCAGTACTTC	CASSLGQGASEQYF